These 18 T cell receptor beta chains originate from one sample sequenced in a study of blood T cell repertoires in COVID-19. Measured with immunoSEQ multiplex PCR; TCRdb has only the in-frame clones, and not every one. Among 250,000 to 300,000 clones listed, 75% to 90% were seen once. The material sequenced was PBMCs or T cells enriched from blood (not recorded which). Receptors originate from a woman in her thirties or forties who had recovered from COVID-19.

Written as DNA, the CDR3 is TGTGCCAGCGCGGACAGGGGGGGGAGCGACTATGGCTACACCTTC. Translation: CASADRGGSDYGYTF. This chain uses TRBV6-5 with TRBJ1-2; 10 positions agree with TRBD1. The CDR3 contains 15 residues. Looked up from germline, CDR1 is MNHEY and CDR2 is SVGAGI. V lost 8 bases and J lost 3; bases outside the gene matches: 9.

The gene calls are TRBV2 and TRBJ1-2; 7 bases map to TRBD1. This CDR3 spans 12 amino acids. The V and J ends lost 6 bases and 4 bases, in that order; junction bases with no gene match: 2. The V gene's germline CDR1 is SNHLY and CDR2 FYNNEI. The CDR3 DNA sequence: TGTGCCAGCAGCCCAGGGGGCTATGGCTACACCTTC. It yields the protein CASSPGGYGYTF.

The chain uses TRBV2 and TRBJ2-1, with TRBD2 identical over 9 bases. This CDR3 is 20 amino acids long. The V gene end was trimmed by 2 bases and the J gene end by 4 bases; junction bases not matched to a gene: 18. The germline gives CDR1 SNHLY, CDR2 FYNNEI. The CDR3 is CASSESRGGQWATSYNEQFF. DNA of the CDR3: TGTGCCAGCAGTGAATCGCGGGGGGGCCAATGGGCGACGTCGTACAATGAGCAGTTCTTC. Full variable domain (remainder filled in from reference TRBV2 and TRBJ2-1): EPEVTQTPSHQVTQMGQEVILRCVPISNHLYFYWYRQILGQKVEFLVSFYNNEISEKSEIFDDQFSVERPDGSNFTLKIRSTKLEDSAMYFCASSESRGGQWATSYNEQFFGPGTRLTVL.

The rearrangement uses TRBV4-1 and TRBJ2-1; the match to TRBD1 covers 9 bases. Germline CDR1 is MGHRA and CDR2 is YSYEKL. The CDR3 has 14 amino acids. V was clipped by 4 bases and J by 14 bases; unmatched bases: 12. CDR3: CASSLRTGDYGEFF. The CDR3 nucleotides are TGCGCCAGCAGCCTGCGGACAGGGGACTATGGGGAGTTCTTC.

A note on this clone: The sample has other DNA sequences that encode this CDR3 too. The V and J genes are TRBV4-1 and TRBJ2-3; 12 bases are a match to TRBD2. Germline assignment: CDR1 MGHRA and CDR2 YSYEKL. The trim removed 3 bases at V and 0 bases at J, leaving 4 bases unmatched. The CDR3 consists of 17 residues. CDR3 amino acids: CASSQGGLAGSTDTQYF. The CDR3 coding sequence is TGCGCCAGCAGCCAGGGTGGACTAGCGGGGAGCACAGATACGCAGTATTTT.

This chain uses TRBV11-2 with TRBJ1-1; tentatively, D is TRBD1 (6 bases). CDR1 is SGHAT and CDR2 is FQNNGV in the germline V gene. The V gene lost 2 bases and the J gene lost 4 bases, with 11 bases spanning the gap. This CDR3 has 14 residues. The CDR3 region has the DNA TGTGCCAGCAGCTTACAGGGGCAGGGCACTGAAGCTTTCTTT. Protein sequence: CASSLQGQGTEAFF.

Worth noting for this clone: Since the CDR3 does not end with the conserved phenylalanine or tryptophan, this likely comes from a read error. The DNA is omitted, as the CDR3 cannot be located on it reliably, and the CDR3 follows TCRdb's listing. The genes are TRBV20-1 and TRBJ1-1. The CDR3 is 11 amino acids in total, end residues counted. Germline V CDR1 and CDR2: DFQATT, SNEGSKA (reference sequence). The CDR3: CSARDRLVDYV.

The chain joins TRBV10-3 to TRBJ1-1, with 7 bases fitting TRBD1. The CDR3 runs to 15 residues. Germline lookup yields CDR1 ENHRY and CDR2 SYGVKD. V gave up 2 bases and J gave up 1 base; unmatched junction bases: 4. CDR3 bases: TGTGCCATCAGTGAGACCGACAGGGCGAACACTGAAGCTTTCTTT. This translates into CAISETDRANTEAFF.

The sample holds one count of this clone. This chain uses TRBV2 with TRBJ1-2; D uncertain. Germline loops: CDR1 SNHLY, CDR2 FYNNEI. V was trimmed by 8 bases and J by 8 bases, leaving 15 bases between them. The CDR3 length is 12 residues. The CDR3 loop is CASSLLRMGYTF. The CDR3 DNA is TGTGCCAGCTCACTACTGAGGATGGGCTACACCTTC.

The chain is built from TRBV7-9 and TRBJ2-3; tentative D call: TRBD2 (5 bases). This CDR3 has 18 residues. Germline CDR1 reads SEHNR; CDR2 reads FQNEAQ (reference sequence). The V end lost 4 bases, the J end lost 2 bases, and 22 bases lay between the germline ends. The CDR3 spells CASSSTFTGKKVTDTQYF. The CDR3 DNA follows: TGTGCCAGCAGCTCCACCTTTACGGGGAAAAAAGTCACAGATACGCAGTATTTT.

The chain couples TRBV7-2 to TRBJ1-2, with D tentatively TRBD1 (5 bases). The CDR3 sequence is 13 residues long. Germline loops: CDR1 SGHTA, CDR2 FQGNSA. The V gene lost 4 bases and the J gene lost 4 bases, with 10 bases spanning the gap. Here the CDR3 DNA reads TGTGCCAGCAGCTCAGGGTTATTCTATGGCTACACCTTC. Translation: CASSSGLFYGYTF.

The genes are TRBV5-1 and TRBJ2-3, with 9 bases matching TRBD2. This CDR3 spans 16 amino acids. V shed 0 bases and J 5 bases; nucleotides not matched to a gene: 7. Germline values: CDR1 SGHRS, CDR2 YFSETQ. The CDR3, as DNA: TGCGCCAGCAGCTTGGAGGCGGGGGGGCCAATAGATACGCAGTATTTT. Translated, it gives CASSLEAGGPIDTQYF. The full variable domain, its missing parts supplied by reference TRBV5-1 and TRBJ2-3, is KAGVTQTPRYLIKTRGQQVTLSCSPISGHRSVSWYQQTPGQGLQFLFEYFSETQRNKGNFPGRFSGRQFSNSRSEMNVSTLELGDSALYLCASSLEAGGPIDTQYFGPGTRLTVL.

The chain joins TRBV7-9 to TRBJ2-5, with 7 bases matching TRBD1. Per the germline V gene, CDR1 is SEHNR and CDR2 is FQNEAQ (reference sequence). V was clipped by 5 bases and J by 4 bases; unmatched bases: 7. The CDR3 contains 14 residues. The CDR3 region has the DNA TGTGCCAGCAGCCCGGAGACAGGGATAGAGACCCAGTACTTC. It encodes CASSPETGIETQYF.

V gene TRBV9 combines with J gene TRBJ1-2, with 7 positions matching TRBD1. The CDR3 consists of 14 residues. Unmatched junction bases numbered 5, after V lost 3 bases and J lost 3 bases. Germline V CDR1 and CDR2: SGDLS, YYNGEE. CDR3 in amino acids: CASSGTGTDYGYTF. The CDR3 DNA reads as TGTGCCAGCAGCGGTACCGGGACAGACTATGGCTACACCTTC. Complete variable domain (other parts from reference TRBV9 and TRBJ1-2): DSGVTQTPKHLITATGQRVTLRCSPRSGDLSVYWYQQSLDQGLQFLIQYYNGEERAKGNILERFSAQQFPDLHSELNLSSLELGDSALYFCASSGTGTDYGYTFGSGTRLTVV.

This rearrangement joins TRBV4-1 to TRBJ2-7; 8 nucleotides line up with TRBD2. V shed 0 bases, J shed 0 bases, and the junction held 4 bases outside the gene matches. Germline values: CDR1 MGHRA, CDR2 YSYEKL. The CDR3 is 16 amino acids. The CDR3 sequence is CASSQDASGFSYEQYF. The CDR3 region has the DNA TGCGCCAGCAGCCAAGATGCTAGCGGGTTCTCCTACGAGCAGTACTTC.

CDR3 in DNA: TGTGCCAGTAGTATAGATTTTCGCCGGACAGGGGAGGAAGCTTTCTTT. Amino acids: CASSIDFRRTGEEAFF. The J gene is TRBJ1-1, the V gene TRBV19; the match to TRBD1 covers 9 bases. The ends lost 0 bases at V and 8 bases at J; junction bases unmatched: 10. The CDR3 consists of 16 residues. The germline V gene encodes CDR1 LNHDA and CDR2 SQIVND (reference sequence).

The gene calls are TRBV7-2 and TRBJ2-3, with TRBD2 identical over 11 bases. The CDR3 is made up of 15 amino acids. V lost 5 bases, J lost 4 bases, and 5 bases stayed unmatched. Germline CDR1 is SGHTA and CDR2 is FQGNSA. The CDR3 coding sequence is TGTGCCAGCAGCCCGTCGGGACTAGCGGCAGATACGCAGTATTTT. This encodes CASSPSGLAADTQYF.

The chain links TRBV30 to TRBJ1-6; 7 bases fit TRBD1. CDR1 and CDR2 (germline): GTSNPN, SVGIG (reference sequence). Trimming cost V 1 base and J 10 bases; bases outside gene matches: 4. The CDR3 extends over 13 amino acids. The CDR3 protein is CAWSGQGDSPLHF. The CDR3 DNA is TGTGCCTGGAGTGGACAGGGAGACTCACCCCTCCACTTT.